Listed below are T cell receptor beta chains from one sample, sequenced in a study of cytomegalovirus exposure and HLA in healthy donors. The method was immunoSEQ multiplex PCR; TCRdb's version includes in-frame clones alone and lacks a portion of them. The sample records approximately 89,000 clones, 81% being singletons. Sequencing was done on a sample of PBMCs. These receptors were collected from a human donor in good health. Each CDR3 is given with its conserved first and last residue. The D gene is left open where the match is weak. Not all rows give a size; the values are once, few, many and, for expanded clones, a class.

j_call d_call v_call clone_size cdr3_nt cdr3_aa
TRBJ2-5 - TRBV7-2 - TGTGCCAGCACCATTTCAAGCGGAGAGACCCAGTACTTC CASTISSGETQYF
TRBJ2-5 - TRBV5-8 - TGTGCCAGCAGCTTGGGGGGCGTTGAGACCCAGTACTTC CASSLGGVETQYF
TRBJ2-2 TRBD1 TRBV9 - TGTGCCAGCAGCGTAGCACAGGGGGCCGGGGAGCTGTTTTTT CASSVAQGAGELFF
TRBJ2-1 - TRBV27 - TGTGCCAGCACTTGGGCCGGGAAGCGCAATGAGCAGTTCTTC CASTWAGKRNEQFF
TRBJ1-1 TRBD1 TRBV18 - TGTGCCAGCTCAAGGACAGGGGGGAATGAAGCTTTCTTT CASSRTGGNEAFF
TRBJ1-1 - TRBV5-4 - TGTGCCAGCAGCTTGGCAGGGAACACTGAAGCTTTCTTT CASSLAGNTEAFF
TRBJ1-1 TRBD1 TRBV15 once TGTGCCACCAGCAGAGACCGGACAGGGGTTATGGCCACTGAAGCTTTCTTT CATSRDRTGVMATEAFF
TRBJ1-1 - TRBV4-2 few TGTGCCAGCAGCCCGACAGGAAACACTGAAGCTTTCTTT CASSPTGNTEAFF
TRBJ2-5 TRBD1 TRBV5-4 - TGTGCCAGCAGTCTAACAGGGGGAGAGACCCAGTACTTC CASSLTGGETQYF
TRBJ1-4 - TRBV18 - TGTGCCAGCTCCCCCCGGGGGGAAAAACTGTTTTTT CASSPRGEKLFF
TRBJ1-2 TRBD1 TRBV23-1 - TGCGCCAGCAGTCATCTGGACAGGCCGACTGCCTTC CASSHLDRPTAF
TRBJ2-7 - TRBV7-2 - TGTGCCAGCAGCTTGGAGATAGTCACCTACGAGCAGTACTTC CASSLEIVTYEQYF
TRBJ2-1 - TRBV6-5 - TGTGCCAGCAGTTACGGGTCGGGAAAAAACAATGAGCAGTTCTTC CASSYGSGKNNEQFF
TRBJ2-2 TRBD2 TRBV7-8 - TGTGCCAGCAGCCTCGGACTAGTTACCGGGGAGCTGTTTTTT CASSLGLVTGELFF
TRBJ2-1 - TRBV7-2 few TGTGCCAGCAGCTTACGTCCTAGCTCCTACAATGAGCAGTTCTTC CASSLRPSSYNEQFF
TRBJ1-4 - TRBV7-2 - TGTGCCAGCAGCCCGAGATCTGCGGGGAATGAAAAACTGTTTTTT CASSPRSAGNEKLFF
TRBJ2-1 TRBD2 TRBV19 - TGTGCCAGTAGTACTCCAAAGGGGCGGGGGGTCGAAAATGAGCAGTTCTTC CASSTPKGRGVENEQFF
TRBJ2-7 - TRBV29-1 - TGCAGCGGAAGTAAGGGGGTGAGCTACGAGCAGTACTTC CSGSKGVSYEQYF
TRBJ2-2 - TRBV18 - TGTGCCAGCTCACCCCCGGGGGTCACCGGGGAGCTGTTTTTT CASSPPGVTGELFF
TRBJ2-7 - TRBV5-1 - TGCGCCAGCAGCTCCCACGGACAGAATTCCTACGAGCAGTACTTC CASSSHGQNSYEQYF
TRBJ2-5 TRBD2 TRBV25-1 few TGTGCCAGCAGTGAGATCGGGGGGGAGACCCAGTACTTC CASSEIGGETQYF
TRBJ2-7 - TRBV28 - TGTGCCAGCAGTTCAAGCGGGCCGAGCTCCTACGAGCAGTACTTC CASSSSGPSSYEQYF
TRBJ1-2 - TRBV5-4 - TGTGCCAGCAGCTTGGTACGGGGCTATGGCTACACCTTC CASSLVRGYGYTF
TRBJ2-7 - TRBV7-9 - TGTGCCAGCAGCCCGATCTCCCTAGTGCACGAGCAGTACTTC CASSPISLVHEQYF
TRBJ1-1 - TRBV18 - TGTGCCAGCTCACCATCAGGCTCCGACACTGAAGCTTTCTTT CASSPSGSDTEAFF